This T cell receptor beta chain originates from a study of shared clonotypes between healthy human individuals. TCRdb's copy holds only in-frame clones and misses some; the assay was immunoSEQ multiplex PCR. The table has some 500,000 clones, less than 80% seen once. V trimming: 6 bases; J trimming: 2 bases; junction bases outside the gene matches: 5. The CDR3 consists of 14 residues. CDR1 and CDR2 from the germline V gene are MNHEY and SVGAGI. Sequencing was carried out using PBMCs. The chain couples TRBV6-5 to TRBJ2-5, with 8 positions matching TRBD1. The TCR was taken from a woman in her thirties or forties in good health. Some clones in this sample may be carry-over from other donors' samples. The CDR3 is CASRTGAVQETQYF. The CDR3 DNA follows: TGTGCCAGCAGGACAGGGGCGGTTCAAGAGACCCAGTACTTC.